This T cell receptor (beta chain) was captured by sequencing in a study of HIV-infected patients and healthy controls. General study results and limits: During therapy, HIV-associated CDR3s fell significantly in frequency, while CMV-associated CDR3s did not change significantly.

CDR3 length: 14 residues. Trimming left V 1 base short and J 6 bases short, with 13 bases between. Germline CDR1 reads SEHNR; CDR2 reads FQNEAQ (reference sequence). Alpha and beta constant-region primers primed reverse transcription of about 500 ng RNA. Alpha and beta chain libraries were made separately by chain-specific third strand synthesis with multiplexing indices. Each cDNA molecule was barcoded, and a single primer pair amplified each chain. TCRdb reprocessed the 5' RACE reads with MiXCR, giving one entry per CDR3 protein. This table has some 12,000 distinct CDR3 sequences, approximately 9.1% appearing once. All unsorted peripheral T cells were captured because whole blood was used without fractionation. Enrolled donors were untreated HIV-infected adults about to begin antiretroviral therapy. The sample holds many counts of this clonotype. Its antigen is undetermined.

The chain links TRBV7-9 to TRBJ2-7, with D possibly called TRBD1 or TRBD2 (5 bases each). This receptor was taken from an adult with HIV infection. The donor label of this sample is uncertain. This specimen consisted of blood, obtained before antiretroviral therapy. DNA of the CDR3: TGTGCCAGCAGCTTAGTTCGTGCTGGGGGCGAGCAGTACTTC. It codes for CASSLVRAGGEQYF.